Following are 26 T cell receptor beta chains from one sample sequenced in a study of blood T cell repertoires in COVID-19. Method: immunoSEQ multiplex PCR; TCRdb's copy keeps in-frame clones and lacks some. The sample lists a few hundred thousand clones, about 85% occurring once. Sample: PBMCs or T cells enriched from blood (not recorded which). These receptor sequences come from a man aged 35-49 years who had recovered from COVID-19.

To note about this clone: The sample carries other DNA sequences with the same CDR3. The rearrangement uses TRBV9 and TRBJ2-3, with a weak D call TRBD2 (6 bases). Per germline, CDR1 SGDLS and CDR2 YYNGEE. V lost 3 bases and J lost 0, with 8 bases in between. The CDR3 totals 14 residues. CDR3 sequence reads: CASSESGSTDTQYF. The CDR3 DNA sequence: TGTGCCAGCAGCGAAAGCGGGAGCACAGATACGCAGTATTTT.

This clone has only one observation. V usage is TRBV7-3 and J usage is TRBJ2-1; D is unclear. Germline assignment: CDR1 SGHTA and CDR2 FQGTGA. This CDR3 has 15 amino acids. Trimming cost V 4 bases and J 0 bases, with 10 bases left between them. CDR3 protein: CASSSAASSYNEQFF. The CDR3 bases are TGTGCCAGCAGCTCCGCGGCAAGCTCCTACAATGAGCAGTTCTTC.

The chain combines TRBV9 with TRBJ2-5; D is perhaps TRBD2 (6 bases). From germline, CDR1 is SGDLS and CDR2 YYNGEE. The CDR3 is 15 amino acids. Trimming cost V 0 bases and J 2 bases, with 11 bases left between them. The CDR3 DNA is TGTGCCAGCAGCGTAGGCAGCGGAGGGCAAGAGACCCAGTACTTC. This sequence encodes CASSVGSGGQETQYF. Based on the CDR3 plus reference TRBV9 and TRBJ2-5, the full variable domain is DSGVTQTPKHLITATGQRVTLRCSPRSGDLSVYWYQQSLDQGLQFLIQYYNGEERAKGNILERFSAQQFPDLHSELNLSSLELGDSALYFCASSVGSGGQETQYFGPGTRLLVL.

This clone was detected only a few times. This rearrangement joins TRBV5-8 to TRBJ2-7; a possible D gene is TRBD1 (5 bases). The CDR3 totals 17 residues. The V gene's germline CDR1 is SGHTS and CDR2 YDEGEE. Trimming removed 4 bases from V and 3 bases from J, with 23 bases in between. CDR3 DNA: TGTGCCAGCAGCAGTGGATTTTGGGCCGGACAAAACTACGAGCAGTACTTC. Its translation: CASSSGFWAGQNYEQYF.

This chain uses TRBV19 with TRBJ2-7; 8 nucleotides line up with TRBD2. CDR3 length equals 13 residues. The V gene's germline CDR1 is LNHDA and CDR2 SQIVND (reference sequence). V shed 6 bases, J shed 6 bases, and the junction held 7 bases outside the gene matches. The CDR3 region is CASSPGGPSEQYF. The DNA for the CDR3 is TGTGCCAGTAGCCCGGGAGGGCCGTCCGAGCAGTACTTC.

The gene calls are TRBV7-8 and TRBJ2-1; 9 nucleotides align to TRBD2. Trimming cost V 5 bases and J 0 bases; bases outside gene matches: 5. Germline CDR1 is SGHVS and CDR2 is FQNEAQ. The CDR3 has 16 residues. This chain's CDR3 is CASSTRAGGSYNEQFF. The CDR3 bases are TGTGCCAGCAGCACCCGAGCGGGAGGCTCCTACAATGAGCAGTTCTTC.

Comment on this clone: Compared with germline, one end of the junction differs, possibly owing to a read error. The V and J genes are TRBV7-7 and TRBJ2-3; possibly TRBD2 for D (6 bases). Germline lookup yields CDR1 SSHAT and CDR2 FNYEAQ (reference sequence). There are 15 residues in the CDR3. In nucleotides, the CDR3 is TGTGCTAGCAGCTTAGGCCGGGGGAGCACAGATACGCAGTATTTT. Encoded protein: CASSLGRGSTDTQYF.

There are a few counts of this clone. The chain has TRBV30 and TRBJ2-3, with a weak D call TRBD1 (5 bases). This CDR3 is 14 amino acids long. CDR1 is GTSNPN, CDR2 SVGIG, per germline (reference sequence). The V end lost 3 bases, the J end lost 0 bases, and 10 bases lay between the germline ends. CDR3 nucleotide sequence: TGTGCCTGGAGGGCAGGGATCAGCACAGATACGCAGTATTTT. Its translation is CAWRAGISTDTQYF.

This clone was counted a single time. The CDR3 sequence: CASPNTEAFF. The CDR3 nucleotides read TGTGCCAGCCCTAACACTGAAGCTTTCTTT. The rearrangement uses TRBV27 and TRBJ1-1; D unclear. In germline, CDR1 is MNHEY, CDR2 SMNVEV (reference sequence). Trimming removed 8 bases at V and 2 bases at J, with 3 bases between. CDR3 size: 10 residues.

The genes are TRBV6-5 and TRBJ2-1, with 8 bases lining up with TRBD2. The CDR3 extends over 13 amino acids. J gave up 5 bases and V 6 bases, and 3 bases lay outside the gene matches. CDR1 and CDR2 (germline): MNHEY, SVGAGI. The CDR3 DNA sequence: TGTGCCAGCAGGGGACTAGGTAACAATGAGCAGTTCTTC. Its protein is CASRGLGNNEQFF.

This clone is a singleton in its sample. The V call is TRBV5-1, the J call TRBJ2-7, with D possibly matching TRBD2 (6 bases). Per the germline V gene, CDR1 is SGHRS and CDR2 is YFSETQ. Trimming removed 1 base at V and 5 bases at J, with 13 bases between. The CDR3 runs to 14 residues. CDR3 protein: CASSLRGDVHEQYF. The CDR3 DNA sequence: TGCGCCAGCAGCTTGCGCGGGGACGTGCACGAGCAGTACTTC.

This chain links TRBV4-1 with TRBJ2-3; D might be TRBD2 (5 bases). V lost 0 bases and J lost 0, with 13 bases in between. Germline V gives CDR1 MGHRA, CDR2 YSYEKL. CDR3 length equals 17 residues. DNA for the CDR3: TGCGCCAGCAGCCAAGATGACGGGAAAACTAGCACAGATACGCAGTATTTT. Residues: CASSQDDGKTSTDTQYF.

The rearrangement joins TRBV3-1 (or the pseudogene TRBV3-2) to TRBJ1-2, with TRBD1 as a possible D gene (5 bases). The ends were cut back, 1 base at V and 7 bases at J, with 13 bases in the middle. The CDR3 loop spans 14 amino acids. Germline assignment: CDR1 LGHDT and CDR2 YNNKEL (reference sequence). CDR3 nucleotides: TGTGCCAGCAGCCAAGTTGAAGGGGCGAGTGGCTACACCTTC. Protein: CASSQVEGASGYTF.

This clone appeared once. The chain uses TRBV2 and TRBJ1-2; tentative D call: TRBD1 (5 bases). V shed 0 bases and J shed 7 bases, with 9 bases lying between them. Per germline, CDR1 SNHLY and CDR2 FYNNEI. This CDR3 contains 13 residues. CDR3: CASSEAGGGGYTF. CDR3 sequence (DNA): TGTGCCAGCAGTGAAGCTGGGGGGGGTGGCTACACCTTC.

In DNA form, the CDR3 reads TGTGCCAGCAGTTACTCCTGGACTAGAGATGAGCAGTTCTTC. Translated, it gives CASSYSWTRDEQFF. The chain recombines TRBV6-2 or TRBV6-3 with TRBJ2-1; 7 bases match TRBD2. Germline V gene lookup returns CDR1 MNHEY and CDR2 SVGEGT. This CDR3 contains 14 residues. The J segment lost 8 bases and the V segment lost 0 bases, leaving 4 bases of the junction unmatched.

The table lists this clone with a count of one. The chain combines TRBV5-5 with TRBJ1-4, with no clear D. The CDR3 spans 14 residues. The V end lost 0 bases, the J end lost 7 bases, and 10 bases lay between the germline ends. The V gene's germline CDR1 is SGHKS and CDR2 YYEKEE (reference sequence). CDR3 DNA sequence: TGTGCCAGCAGCTTGGTAGAGGTGTCTGAAAAACTGTTTTTT. Residues: CASSLVEVSEKLFF.

DNA for the CDR3: TGTGCCACCAGTCCTGGGGGAGGCCCCACAGATACGCAGTATTTT. It yields the protein CATSPGGGPTDTQYF. V and J are TRBV24-1 and TRBJ2-3, with D perhaps TRBD2 (6 bases). V was trimmed by 6 bases and J by 2 bases, leaving 14 bases between them. CDR3 size: 15 residues. Per germline, CDR1 KGHDR and CDR2 SFDVKD.

This clone was seen only once. In DNA, the CDR3 is TGTGCCAGCAGCCAAGATATGCTAGCTAGGGCCTACGAGCAGTACTTC. It codes for CASSQDMLARAYEQYF. The J gene is TRBJ2-7, the V gene TRBV3-1 (or the pseudogene TRBV3-2); D may be TRBD2 (5 bases). V lost 0 bases, J lost 2 bases, and 14 bases lay in between. Per the germline V gene, CDR1 is LGHDT and CDR2 is YNNKEL (reference sequence). CDR3 length: 16 residues.

This chain links TRBV9 with TRBJ2-7; perhaps TRBD2 as D (5 bases). The CDR3 spans 15 residues. The V and J ends lost 3 bases and 2 bases respectively, with 15 bases between them. In germline, CDR1 is SGDLS, CDR2 YYNGEE. The CDR3 is CASSGGSGGPYEQYF. Here the CDR3 DNA reads TGTGCCAGCAGCGGCGGTTCAGGAGGACCCTACGAGCAGTACTTC.

The chain couples TRBV10-2 to TRBJ2-7, with 8 bases aligning to TRBD2. CDR1 is WSHSY, CDR2 SAAADI, per germline. This CDR3 has 16 residues. The V gene end was trimmed by 6 bases and the J gene end by 0 bases; junction bases not matched to a gene: 10. CDR3 in amino acids: CASRTNAGGRSYEQYF. CDR3 DNA sequence: TGCGCCAGCAGGACAAACGCGGGAGGCCGCTCCTACGAGCAGTACTTC.

CDR3 amino acids: CASSLEKWGLAGGAGELFF. In DNA, the CDR3 is TGTGCCAGCAGCTTAGAGAAGTGGGGACTAGCGGGAGGAGCCGGGGAGCTGTTTTTT. This chain links TRBV11-3 with TRBJ2-2; 15 nucleotides line up with TRBD2. The CDR3 spans 19 residues. Germline lookup yields CDR1 SGHNT and CDR2 YENEEA. V lost 0 bases to trimming and J lost 6 bases; unmatched junction nucleotides: 8.

V is TRBV11-1 and J is TRBJ2-7, with TRBD1 identical over 7 bases. CDR3 length: 14 amino acids. After removal of 3 bases from V and 4 bases from J, the junction contained 6 bases not matched to a gene. Germline lookup yields CDR1 SGHAT and CDR2 FQDESV (reference sequence). Written as DNA, the CDR3 is TGTGCCAGCAGCTTCGAGACAGGGAAGTACGAGCAGTACTTC. Encoded protein: CASSFETGKYEQYF.

The V and J genes are TRBV5-1 and TRBJ2-2, with D perhaps matching TRBD1 (5 bases). The CDR3 spans 13 residues. V lost 4 bases, J lost 6 bases, and 10 bases lay in between. Germline loops: CDR1 SGHRS, CDR2 YFSETQ. The CDR3 sequence: CASSQGIAGELFF. CDR3 sequence (DNA): TGCGCCAGCAGCCAGGGAATCGCCGGGGAGCTGTTTTTT.

The table lists this clone with a few counts. The chain has TRBV19 and TRBJ1-2, with 7 positions matching TRBD1. J was trimmed by 7 bases and V by 5 bases; bases with no gene match: 7. Germline V lookup: CDR1 LNHDA, CDR2 SQIVND (reference sequence). The CDR3 has 13 residues. DNA for the CDR3: TGTGCCAGTAGTCAACCGGGACAGAGTGGCTACACCTTC. Its protein is CASSQPGQSGYTF.

The V call is TRBV9, the J call TRBJ2-7, with 8 bases matching TRBD1. Germline CDR1 reads SGDLS; CDR2 reads YYNGEE. V was clipped by 4 bases and J by 0 bases; unmatched bases: 6. This CDR3 comprises 15 residues. CDR3 in amino acids: CASSPGTGVSYEQYF. The CDR3, as DNA: TGTGCCAGCAGCCCCGGGACAGGAGTCTCCTACGAGCAGTACTTC. Drawing the rest from reference TRBV9 and TRBJ2-7, the complete variable domain is DSGVTQTPKHLITATGQRVTLRCSPRSGDLSVYWYQQSLDQGLQFLIQYYNGEERAKGNILERFSAQQFPDLHSELNLSSLELGDSALYFCASSPGTGVSYEQYFGPGTRLTVT.

This chain joins TRBV6-5 and TRBJ1-4; TRBD1 is a possible D gene (5 bases). V was pared by 6 bases and J by 6 bases, with 11 bases between. The CDR3 spans 13 residues. The germline V gene encodes CDR1 MNHEY and CDR2 SVGAGI. The CDR3 DNA sequence: TGTGCCAGCAGACAACGGGGGGATGAAAAACTGTTTTTT. Its translation is CASRQRGDEKLFF.